The sequence of this T cell receptor (beta chain) was determined in a study of cytomegalovirus exposure and HLA in healthy donors. The PCR contained 60 Vbeta and 13 Jbeta primers. Repertoires were generated with immunoSEQ multiplex PCR, while TCRdb's copy carries only in-frame clones and drops some. The sample includes roughly 34,000 clones, 60% to 70% of them seen just once. Germline V gives CDR1 MDHEN, CDR2 SYDVKM. The V segment lost 8 bases and the J segment 2 bases; nucleotides outside the gene matches: 6. The CDR3 is made up of 13 amino acids. Comments on this clone: The antigen is unknown.

General observations from the study: In vitro assays verified that three CMV-associated chains recognized CMV antigens specifically.

Sequencing was performed on PBMCs. V and J are TRBV28 and TRBJ2-7; TRBD1 matches at 7 bases. This sequence originates from a man in his forties in good health and CMV-seropositive. CDR3 region: CASESGGPYEQYF. Written as DNA, the CDR3 is TGTGCCAGCGAGTCAGGGGGTCCCTACGAGCAGTACTTC.